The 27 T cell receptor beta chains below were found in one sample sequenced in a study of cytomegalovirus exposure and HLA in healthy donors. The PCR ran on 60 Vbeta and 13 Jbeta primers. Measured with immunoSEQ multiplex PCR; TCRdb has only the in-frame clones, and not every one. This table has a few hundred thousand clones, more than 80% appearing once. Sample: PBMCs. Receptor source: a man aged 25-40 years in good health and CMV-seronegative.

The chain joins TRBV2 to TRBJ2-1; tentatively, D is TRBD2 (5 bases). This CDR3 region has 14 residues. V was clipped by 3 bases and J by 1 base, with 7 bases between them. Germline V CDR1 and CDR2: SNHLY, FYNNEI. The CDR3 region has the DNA TGTGCCAGCAGTGAGGAGGAATCCTACAATGAGCAGTTCTTC. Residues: CASSEEESYNEQFF.

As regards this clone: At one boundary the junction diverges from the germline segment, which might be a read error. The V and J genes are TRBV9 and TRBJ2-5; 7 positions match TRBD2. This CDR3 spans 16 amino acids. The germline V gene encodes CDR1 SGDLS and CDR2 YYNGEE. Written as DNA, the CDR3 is TGTGCCGGCAGCGTGACCCCTCGGGGGGTTAAAGAGACCCAGTACTTC. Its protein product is CAGSVTPRGVKETQYF.

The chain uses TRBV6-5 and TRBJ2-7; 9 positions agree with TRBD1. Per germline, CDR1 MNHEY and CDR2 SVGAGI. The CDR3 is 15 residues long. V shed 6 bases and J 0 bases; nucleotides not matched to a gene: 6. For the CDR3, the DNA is TGTGCCAGCAGACCCGACAGGGGGGCCTCCTACGAGCAGTACTTC. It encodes CASRPDRGASYEQYF.

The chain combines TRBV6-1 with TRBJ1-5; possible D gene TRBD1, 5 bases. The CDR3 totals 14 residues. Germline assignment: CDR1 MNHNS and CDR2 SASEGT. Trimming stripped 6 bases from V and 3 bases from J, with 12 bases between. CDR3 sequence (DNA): TGTGCCAGCAGCGCGGGACTGACCAATCAGCCCCAGCATTTT. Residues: CASSAGLTNQPQHF.

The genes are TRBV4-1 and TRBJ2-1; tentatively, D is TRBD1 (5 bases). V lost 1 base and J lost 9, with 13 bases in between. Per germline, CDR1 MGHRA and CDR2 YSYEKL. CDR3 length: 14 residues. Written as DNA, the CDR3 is TGCGCCAGCAGCCAAGCGGCAGGGATGGCTGAGCAGTTCTTC. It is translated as CASSQAAGMAEQFF.

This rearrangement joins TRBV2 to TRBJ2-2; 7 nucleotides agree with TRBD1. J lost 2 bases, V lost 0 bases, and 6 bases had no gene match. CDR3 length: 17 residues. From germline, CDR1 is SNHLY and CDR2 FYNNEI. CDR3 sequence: CASSEAGQALNTGELFF. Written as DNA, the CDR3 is TGTGCCAGCAGTGAAGCTGGACAGGCCCTAAACACCGGGGAGCTGTTTTTT.

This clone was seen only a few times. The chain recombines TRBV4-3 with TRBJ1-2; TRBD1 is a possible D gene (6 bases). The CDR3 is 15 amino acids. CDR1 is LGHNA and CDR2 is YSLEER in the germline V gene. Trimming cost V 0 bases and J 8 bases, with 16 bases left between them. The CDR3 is CASSQDRGAQSGYTF. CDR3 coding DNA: TGCGCCAGCAGCCAAGATCGGGGGGCGCAGTCCGGCTACACCTTC.

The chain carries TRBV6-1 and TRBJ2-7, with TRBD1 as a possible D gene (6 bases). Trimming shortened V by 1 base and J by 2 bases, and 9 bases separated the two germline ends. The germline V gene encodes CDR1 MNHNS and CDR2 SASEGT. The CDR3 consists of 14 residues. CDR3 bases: TGTGCCAGCAGTGAAGTAGGGACAACCTACGAGCAGTACTTC. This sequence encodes CASSEVGTTYEQYF.

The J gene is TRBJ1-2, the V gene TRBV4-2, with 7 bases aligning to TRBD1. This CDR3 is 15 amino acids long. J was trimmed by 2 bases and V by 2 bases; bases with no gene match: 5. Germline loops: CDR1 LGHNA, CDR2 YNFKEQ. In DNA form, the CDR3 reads TGTGCCAGCAGCCAACTATCAGGGGGGAACTATGGCTACACCTTC. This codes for CASSQLSGGNYGYTF.

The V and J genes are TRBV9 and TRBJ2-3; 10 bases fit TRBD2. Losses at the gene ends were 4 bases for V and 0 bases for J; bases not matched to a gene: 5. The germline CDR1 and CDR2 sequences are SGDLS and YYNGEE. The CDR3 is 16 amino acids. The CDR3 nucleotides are TGTGCCAGCAGCCTACTAGCGGGGATTAGCACAGATACGCAGTATTTT. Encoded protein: CASSLLAGISTDTQYF.

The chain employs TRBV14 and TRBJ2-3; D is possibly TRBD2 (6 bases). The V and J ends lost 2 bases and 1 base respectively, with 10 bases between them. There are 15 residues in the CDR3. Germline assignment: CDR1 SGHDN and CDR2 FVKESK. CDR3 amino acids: CASSQRSGGTDTQYF. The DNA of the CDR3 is TGTGCCAGCAGCCAACGGTCGGGGGGCACAGATACGCAGTATTTT.

CDR3 coding DNA: TGTGCCAGCAGCCCTCACAGGGACCACAACACCGGGGAGCTGTTTTTT. This codes for CASSPHRDHNTGELFF. V gene TRBV9 combines with J gene TRBJ2-2; possibly TRBD1 for D (6 bases). V dropped 4 bases and J dropped 2 bases, with 15 bases sitting between them. The CDR3 extends over 16 amino acids. The germline CDR1 and CDR2 sequences are SGDLS and YYNGEE.

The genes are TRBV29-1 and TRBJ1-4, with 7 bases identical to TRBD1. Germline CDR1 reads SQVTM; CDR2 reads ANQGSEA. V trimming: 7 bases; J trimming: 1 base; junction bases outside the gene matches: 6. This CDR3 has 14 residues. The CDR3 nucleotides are TGCAGCGCCAGGGGGTCGCGAACTAATGAAAAACTGTTTTTT. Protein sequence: CSARGSRTNEKLFF.

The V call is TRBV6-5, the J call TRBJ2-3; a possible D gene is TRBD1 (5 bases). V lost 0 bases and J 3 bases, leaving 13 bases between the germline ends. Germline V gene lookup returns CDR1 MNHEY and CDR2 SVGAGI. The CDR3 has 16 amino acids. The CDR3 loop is CASSYSQGAYTDTQYF. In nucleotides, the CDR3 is TGTGCCAGCAGTTACTCTCAGGGCGCATATACAGATACGCAGTATTTT.

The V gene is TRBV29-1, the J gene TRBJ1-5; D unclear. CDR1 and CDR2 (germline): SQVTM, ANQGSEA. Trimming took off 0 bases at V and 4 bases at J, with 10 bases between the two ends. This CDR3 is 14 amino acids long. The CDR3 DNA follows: TGCAGCGTTGAAGAATCAGGCGGGAATCAGCCCCAGCATTTT. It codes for CSVEESGGNQPQHF.

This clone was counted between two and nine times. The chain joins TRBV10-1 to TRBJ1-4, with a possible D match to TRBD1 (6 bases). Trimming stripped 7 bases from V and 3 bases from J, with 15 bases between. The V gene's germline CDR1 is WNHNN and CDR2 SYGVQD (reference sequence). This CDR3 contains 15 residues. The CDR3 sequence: CASISGGAPNEKLFF. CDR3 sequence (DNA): TGCGCCAGCATCTCTGGGGGGGCGCCTAATGAAAAACTGTTTTTT.

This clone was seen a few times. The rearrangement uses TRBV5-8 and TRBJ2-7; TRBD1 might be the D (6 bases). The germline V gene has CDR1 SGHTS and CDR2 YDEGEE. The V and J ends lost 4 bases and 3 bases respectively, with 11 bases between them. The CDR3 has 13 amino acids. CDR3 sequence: CASSPQGFYEQYF. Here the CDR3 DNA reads TGTGCCAGCAGCCCTCAGGGGTTCTACGAGCAGTACTTC.

The DNA of the CDR3 is TGTGCCAGTAGTATCGAGACAGGGAGAGATCAGCCCCAGCATTTT. This gives the protein CASSIETGRDQPQHF. The chain combines TRBV19 with TRBJ1-5; 7 nucleotides line up with TRBD1. The germline V gene has CDR1 LNHDA and CDR2 SQIVND (reference sequence). The V segment lost 3 bases and the J segment 5 bases; nucleotides outside the gene matches: 7. CDR3 length: 15 residues.

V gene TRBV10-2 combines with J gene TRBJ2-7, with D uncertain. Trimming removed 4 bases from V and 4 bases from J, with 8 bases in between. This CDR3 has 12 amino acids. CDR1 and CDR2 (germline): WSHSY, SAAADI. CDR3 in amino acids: CASSVVTYEQYF. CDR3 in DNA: TGCGCCAGCAGTGTCGTGACATACGAGCAGTACTTC.

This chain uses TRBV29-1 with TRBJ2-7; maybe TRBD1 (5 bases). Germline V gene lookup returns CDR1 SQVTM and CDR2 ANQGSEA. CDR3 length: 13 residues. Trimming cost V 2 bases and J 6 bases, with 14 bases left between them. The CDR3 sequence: CSVESQGSSEQYF. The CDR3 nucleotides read TGCAGCGTTGAAAGCCAGGGATCAAGCGAGCAGTACTTC.

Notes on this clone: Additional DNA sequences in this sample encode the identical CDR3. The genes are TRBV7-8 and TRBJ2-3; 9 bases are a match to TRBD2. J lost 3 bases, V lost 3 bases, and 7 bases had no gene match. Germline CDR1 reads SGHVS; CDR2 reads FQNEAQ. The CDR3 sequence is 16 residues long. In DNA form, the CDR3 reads TGTGCCAGCAGCTTGGGCGGGGGGGCCGGGACAGATACGCAGTATTTT. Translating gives CASSLGGGAGTDTQYF.

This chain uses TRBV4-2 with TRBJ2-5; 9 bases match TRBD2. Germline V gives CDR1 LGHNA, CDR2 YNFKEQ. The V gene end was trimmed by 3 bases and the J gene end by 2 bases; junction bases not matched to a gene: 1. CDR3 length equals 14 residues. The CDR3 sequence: CASSQSGGQETQYF. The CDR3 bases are TGTGCCAGCAGCCAGAGCGGGGGGCAAGAGACCCAGTACTTC.

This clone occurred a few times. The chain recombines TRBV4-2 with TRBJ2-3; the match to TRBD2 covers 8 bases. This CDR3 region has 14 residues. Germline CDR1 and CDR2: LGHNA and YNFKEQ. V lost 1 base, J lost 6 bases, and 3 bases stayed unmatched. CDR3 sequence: CASSQVLAGDTQYF. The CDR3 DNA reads TGTGCCAGCAGCCAAGTGCTAGCGGGCGATACGCAGTATTTT.

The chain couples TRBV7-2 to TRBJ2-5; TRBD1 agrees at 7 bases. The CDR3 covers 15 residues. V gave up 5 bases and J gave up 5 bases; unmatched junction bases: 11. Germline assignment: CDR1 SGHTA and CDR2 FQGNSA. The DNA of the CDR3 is TGTGCCAGCAGCGCAAACAGGGGCATTATGGAGACCCAGTACTTC. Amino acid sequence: CASSANRGIMETQYF.

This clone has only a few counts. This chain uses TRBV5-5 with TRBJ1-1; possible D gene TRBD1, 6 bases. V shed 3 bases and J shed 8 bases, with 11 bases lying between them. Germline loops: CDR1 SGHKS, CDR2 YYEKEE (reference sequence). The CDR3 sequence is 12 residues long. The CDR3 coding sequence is TGTGCCAGCAGCTCTCGACAGGACGAAGCTTTCTTT. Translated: CASSSRQDEAFF.

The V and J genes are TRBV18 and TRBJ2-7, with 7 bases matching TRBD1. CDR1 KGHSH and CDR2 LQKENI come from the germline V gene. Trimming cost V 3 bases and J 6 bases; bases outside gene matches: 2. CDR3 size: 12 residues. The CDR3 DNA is TGTGCCAGCTCACCCGCAGGGGGCGAGCAGTACTTC. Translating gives CASSPAGGEQYF.

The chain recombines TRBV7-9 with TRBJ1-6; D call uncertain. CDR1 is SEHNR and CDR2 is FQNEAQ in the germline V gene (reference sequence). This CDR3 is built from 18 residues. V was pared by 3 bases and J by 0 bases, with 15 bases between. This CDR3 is CASSFPEGRSSYNSPLHF. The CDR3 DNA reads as TGTGCCAGCAGCTTCCCCGAGGGCAGGAGCTCCTATAATTCACCCCTCCACTTT.